The 5 T cell receptor beta chains below were found in one sample sequenced in a study of blood T cells in healthy people across ages. Combining a sample-barcoded 5' primer with a J-beta primer mix, a second PCR ran for about 6 to 11 cycles. TCRdb reprocessed the 5' RACE reads with MiXCR, giving one entry per CDR3 protein. This sample yields 1.8 million or so distinct CDR3 sequences, of which about 39% are seen a single time; more than 20% belongs to the top ten. The specimen sequenced was blood. The receptor set was obtained from a human donor in good health.

The CDR3 DNA follows: TGTGCCAGCAGCGTAGGCCCAGCCAAAAACATTCAGTACTTC. Translating it yields CASSVGPAKNIQYF. The chain combines TRBV9 with TRBJ2-4, with D unresolved. Germline V gene data show CDR1 as SGDLS and CDR2 as YYNGEE. The CDR3 sequence is 14 residues long. Trimming shortened V by 0 bases and J by 0 bases, and 4 bases separated the two germline ends.

This clonotype came up a few times. Given a much more abundant clone one base away, this may be a read error. This chain joins TRBV20-1 and TRBJ2-1, with D maybe TRBD1 (6 bases). Trimming stripped 6 bases from V and 1 base from J, with 16 bases between. The CDR3 contains 15 residues. CDR1 is DFQATT, CDR2 SNEGSKA, per germline (reference sequence). The CDR3 region has the DNA TGCAGTGCCCGGACAGCCCCTAAATCCTACAATGAGCAGTTCTTC. Translated, it gives CSARTAPKSYNEQFF.

The chain is built from TRBV12-3 or TRBV12-4 and TRBJ1-2; D gene unclear. Trimming left V 3 bases short and J 10 bases short, with 15 bases between. The CDR3 extends over 13 amino acids. The CDR3 region is CASSFSRLGDYTF. The CDR3 bases are TGTGCCAGCAGTTTCTCCCGACTAGGTGACTACACCTTC.

This clonotype turned up a few times. The genes are TRBV20-1 and TRBJ2-5; no reliable D call. V dropped 7 bases and J dropped 5 bases, with 11 bases sitting between them. CDR1 is DFQATT, CDR2 SNEGSKA, per germline (reference sequence). This CDR3 comprises 11 residues. CDR3 residues: CSGEREETQYF. The CDR3 DNA reads TGCAGTGGTGAGAGAGAGGAGACCCAGTACTTC.

A note on this clonotype: One end of the junction is discordant with germline, which a read error may explain. This chain joins TRBV27 and TRBJ2-5, with D perhaps given as TRBD1 or TRBD2 (5 bases each). The J call may be incorrect, as the DNA end agrees better with TRBJ2-7. Germline values: CDR1 MNHEY, CDR2 SMNVEV (reference sequence). This CDR3 has 15 amino acids. The CDR3 DNA follows: TGTGTCAGCAGTTTATTGAGGACATGGGGACACGAGCAGTACTTC. Protein sequence: CVSSLLRTWGHEQYF.